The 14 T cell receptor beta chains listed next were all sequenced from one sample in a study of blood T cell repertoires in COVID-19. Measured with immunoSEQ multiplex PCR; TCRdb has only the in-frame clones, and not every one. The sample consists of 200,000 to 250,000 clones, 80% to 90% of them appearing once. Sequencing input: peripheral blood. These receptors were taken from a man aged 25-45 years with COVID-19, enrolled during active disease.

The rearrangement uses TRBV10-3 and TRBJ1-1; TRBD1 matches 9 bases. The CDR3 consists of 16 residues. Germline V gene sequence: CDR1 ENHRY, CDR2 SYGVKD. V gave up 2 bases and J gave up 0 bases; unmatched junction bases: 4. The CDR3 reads CAISEPGQGLNTEAFF. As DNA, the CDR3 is TGTGCCATCAGTGAGCCCGGACAGGGGCTGAACACTGAAGCTTTCTTT.

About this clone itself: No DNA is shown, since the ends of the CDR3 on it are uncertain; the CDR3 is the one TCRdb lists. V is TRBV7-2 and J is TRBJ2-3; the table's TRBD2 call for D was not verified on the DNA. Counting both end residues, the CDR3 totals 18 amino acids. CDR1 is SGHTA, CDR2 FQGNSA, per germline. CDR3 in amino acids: CASSYGLAGGSGRATQYF.

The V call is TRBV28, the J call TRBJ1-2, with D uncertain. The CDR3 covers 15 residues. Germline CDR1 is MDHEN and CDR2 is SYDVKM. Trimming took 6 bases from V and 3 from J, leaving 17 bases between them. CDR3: CASSPTQPGDYGYTF. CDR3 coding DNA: TGTGCCAGCAGCCCAACACAACCGGGTGACTATGGCTACACCTTC.

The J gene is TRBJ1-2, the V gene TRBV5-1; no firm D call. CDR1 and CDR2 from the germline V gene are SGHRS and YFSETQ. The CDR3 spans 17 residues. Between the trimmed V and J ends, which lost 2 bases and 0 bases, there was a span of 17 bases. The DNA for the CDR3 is TGCGCCAGCAGCTTCTCCCCGGGGAACTTAGCTAACTATGGCTACACCTTC. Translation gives CASSFSPGNLANYGYTF.

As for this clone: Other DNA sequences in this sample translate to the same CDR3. This chain's CDR3 is CASSVTSSGNTIYF. CDR3 bases: TGTGCCAGCAGCGTCACATCCTCTGGAAACACCATATATTTT. The chain joins TRBV9 to TRBJ1-3; D uncertain. Per the germline V gene, CDR1 is SGDLS and CDR2 is YYNGEE. CDR3 length: 14 amino acids. The V and J ends lost 2 bases and 0 bases respectively, with 6 bases between them.

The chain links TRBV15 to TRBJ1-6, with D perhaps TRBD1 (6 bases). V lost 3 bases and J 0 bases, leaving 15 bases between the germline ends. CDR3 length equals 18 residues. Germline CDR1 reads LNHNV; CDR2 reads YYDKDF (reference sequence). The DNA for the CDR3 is TGTGCCACCAGCAGTGCCGACAGGACCCCCTCCTATAATTCACCCCTCCACTTT. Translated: CATSSADRTPSYNSPLHF.

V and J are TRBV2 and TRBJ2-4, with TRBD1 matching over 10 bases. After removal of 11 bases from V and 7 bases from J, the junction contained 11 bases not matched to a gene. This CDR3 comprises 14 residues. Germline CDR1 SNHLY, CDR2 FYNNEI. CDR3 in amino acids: CASGTGDGGNIQYF. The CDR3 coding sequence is TGTGCCTCCGGGACAGGGGACGGGGGGAACATTCAGTACTTC.

CDR3 coding DNA: TGTGCCAGCAGTTGGGAGTGGGGGGGAAACACTGAAGCTTTCTTT. This gives the protein CASSWEWGGNTEAFF. V is TRBV27 and J is TRBJ1-1; D is perhaps TRBD1 (5 bases). Trimming pared 4 bases from V and 2 bases from J, leaving 14 bases between. Germline loops: CDR1 MNHEY, CDR2 SMNVEV (reference sequence). CDR3 length: 15 amino acids.

This CDR3 is CASSTGGAQGNEQYF. Here the CDR3 DNA reads TGTGCCAGCAGCACTGGTGGGGCGCAGGGCAACGAGCAGTACTTC. This chain joins TRBV11-1 and TRBJ2-7; maybe TRBD1 (5 bases). The germline CDR1 and CDR2 sequences are SGHAT and FQDESV (reference sequence). This CDR3 spans 15 amino acids. Trimming left V 5 bases short and J 5 bases short, with 19 bases between.

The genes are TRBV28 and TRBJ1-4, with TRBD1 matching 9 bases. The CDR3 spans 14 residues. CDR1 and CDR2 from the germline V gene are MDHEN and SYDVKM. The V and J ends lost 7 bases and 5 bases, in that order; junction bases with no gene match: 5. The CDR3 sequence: CASKRGQGNEKLFF. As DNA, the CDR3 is TGTGCCAGCAAACGGGGACAGGGAAATGAAAAACTGTTTTTT.

CDR3 coding DNA: TGTGCCAGCAGTTTTTCGGGCGGGGAGCTGTTTTTT. Encoded protein: CASSFSGGELFF. This chain connects TRBV27 to TRBJ2-2; no reliable D call. The CDR3 consists of 12 residues. CDR1 and CDR2 from the germline V gene are MNHEY and SMNVEV (reference sequence). Trimming cost V 3 bases and J 7 bases, with 6 bases left between them.

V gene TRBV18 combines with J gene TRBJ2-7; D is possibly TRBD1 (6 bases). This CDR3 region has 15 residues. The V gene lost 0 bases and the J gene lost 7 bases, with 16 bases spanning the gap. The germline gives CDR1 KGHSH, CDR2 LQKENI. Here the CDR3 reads CASSPPGQRGLEQYF. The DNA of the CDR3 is TGTGCCAGCTCACCACCGGGACAAAGGGGTCTAGAGCAGTACTTC. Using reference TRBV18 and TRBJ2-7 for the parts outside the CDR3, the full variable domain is NAGVMQNPRHLVRRRGQEARLRCSPMKGHSHVYWYRQLPEEGLKFMVYLQKENIIDESGMPKERFSAEFPKEGPSILRIQQVVRGDSAAYFCASSPPGQRGLEQYFGPGTRLTVT.

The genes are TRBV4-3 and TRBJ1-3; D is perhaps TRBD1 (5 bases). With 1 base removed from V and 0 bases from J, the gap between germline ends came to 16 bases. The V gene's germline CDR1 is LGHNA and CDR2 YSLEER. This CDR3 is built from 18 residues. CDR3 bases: TGCGCCAGCAGCCAAGGCAACAGGCTAAGCCTCTCTGGAAACACCATATATTTT. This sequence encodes CASSQGNRLSLSGNTIYF.

The CDR3 DNA reads TGTGCCAGCAGTTTGAGTATGGGGCAGTGGGCCACTGAAGCTTTCTTT. Translated, it gives CASSLSMGQWATEAFF. The chain uses TRBV28 and TRBJ1-1; possible D gene TRBD1, 5 bases. V dropped 3 bases and J dropped 4 bases, with 18 bases sitting between them. The CDR3 has 16 amino acids. Germline V gene sequence: CDR1 MDHEN, CDR2 SYDVKM.